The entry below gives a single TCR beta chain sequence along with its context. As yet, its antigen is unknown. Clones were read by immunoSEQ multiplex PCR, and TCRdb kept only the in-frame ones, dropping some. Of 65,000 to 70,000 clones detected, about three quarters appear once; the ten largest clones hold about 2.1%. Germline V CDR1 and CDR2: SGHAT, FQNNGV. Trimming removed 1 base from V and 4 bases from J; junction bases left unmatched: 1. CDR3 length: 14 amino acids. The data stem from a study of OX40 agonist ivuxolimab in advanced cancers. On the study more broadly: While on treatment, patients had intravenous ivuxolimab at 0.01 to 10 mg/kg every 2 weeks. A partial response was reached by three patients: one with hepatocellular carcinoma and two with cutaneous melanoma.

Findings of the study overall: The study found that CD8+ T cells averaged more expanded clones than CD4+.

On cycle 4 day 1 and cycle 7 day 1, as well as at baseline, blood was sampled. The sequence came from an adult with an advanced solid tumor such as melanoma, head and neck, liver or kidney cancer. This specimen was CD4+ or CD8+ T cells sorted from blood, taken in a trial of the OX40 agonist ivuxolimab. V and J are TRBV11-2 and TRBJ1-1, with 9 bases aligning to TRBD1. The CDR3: CASSLGQGGTEAFF. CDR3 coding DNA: TGTGCCAGCAGCTTAGGACAGGGGGGCACTGAAGCTTTCTTT.